Here is one T cell receptor beta chain with its context. Its matching antigen is unknown. The sample belongs to a study of shared clonotypes between healthy human individuals. Whole-study results and caveats: Among several donors, approximately 5% of naive CD4 clonotypes were found in common.

This was a deep-level run. Assay: immunoSEQ multiplex PCR; the TCRdb copy retains only in-frame clones and omits some. The sample contains about 2.4 million clones, around nine tenths of which appear only once. The ends were cut back, 8 bases at V and 0 bases at J, with 9 bases in the middle. Germline V gene sequence: CDR1 MNHNS, CDR2 SASEGT. The CDR3 loop spans 13 amino acids. This clonotype originated in a man aged 18 to 30 in good health. The genes are TRBV6-1 and TRBJ2-3; D call uncertain. Specimen: naive CD4+ T cells sorted from blood. Indicated subset: CD45RA+ positively selected. DNA of the CDR3: TGTGCCAGCCGACTCAGCAGCACAGATACGCAGTATTTT. It translates to CASRLSSTDTQYF.